This is a list of T cell receptor beta chains from one sample in a study of CD8 T cells in ankylosing spondylitis. From the 5' RACE reads, TCRdb called clonotypes with MiXCR, one entry per CDR3 protein. The sample comprises about 36,000 distinct CDR3 sequences, 4.5% to 6% of which are singletons, and more than 10% rests with the top ten. Sequencing was done on a sample of blood, either unsorted or a sorted T cell fraction (not recorded which). The receptors originated from a male donor with ankylosing spondylitis or in good health (not recorded which). The CDR3 runs from the conserved cysteine through the conserved F or W. Each record gives: clone size, V gene, D gene, J gene, CDR3 protein. A D gene is named only where the DNA matches it firmly. The listing skips clone size in some rows; elsewhere it reads once, few, many or a size class.

clone size: many
V gene: TRBV7-2
D gene: -
J gene: TRBJ1-6
CDR3 protein: CASSSPGTPNSPLHF

clone size: many
V gene: TRBV6-2/TRBV6-3
D gene: TRBD1
J gene: TRBJ1-1
CDR3 protein: CASRPTDRENTEAFF

clone size: many
V gene: TRBV20-1
D gene: TRBD1
J gene: TRBJ2-7
CDR3 protein: CSAPDRGSYEQYF

clone size: many
V gene: TRBV5-1
D gene: TRBD1
J gene: TRBJ2-1
CDR3 protein: CASRRGPDNEQFF

clone size: many
V gene: TRBV7-9
D gene: TRBD2
J gene: TRBJ2-2
CDR3 protein: CASSLVLTSGRAGELFF

clone size: many
V gene: TRBV5-1
D gene: -
J gene: TRBJ2-5
CDR3 protein: CASSLVPTPGGETQYF

clone size: many
V gene: TRBV19
D gene: TRBD2
J gene: TRBJ2-2
CDR3 protein: CASSPRIAGAANTGELFF

clone size: few
V gene: TRBV6-2/TRBV6-3
D gene: -
J gene: TRBJ2-7
CDR3 protein: CASSMTATYEQYF

clone size: many
V gene: TRBV28
D gene: -
J gene: TRBJ2-7
CDR3 protein: CASSPPTGEQYF

clone size: many
V gene: TRBV5-6
D gene: -
J gene: TRBJ2-5
CDR3 protein: CASSLDAGRQETQYF

clone size: many
V gene: TRBV5-1
D gene: -
J gene: TRBJ2-2
CDR3 protein: CASSLGTGPRAGELFF

clone size: many
V gene: TRBV12-3/TRBV12-4
D gene: -
J gene: TRBJ1-1
CDR3 protein: CASSLGSANTEAFF

clone size: -
V gene: TRBV18
D gene: -
J gene: TRBJ2-5
CDR3 protein: CASSPPELRSETQYF

clone size: many
V gene: TRBV11-2
D gene: -
J gene: TRBJ1-1
CDR3 protein: CASSPIRGQGIVTEAFF

clone size: many
V gene: TRBV28
D gene: -
J gene: TRBJ2-7
CDR3 protein: CASRGSGQGEQYF

clone size: many
V gene: TRBV5-1
D gene: -
J gene: TRBJ2-1
CDR3 protein: CASSPNSGTYNEQFF

clone size: many
V gene: TRBV30
D gene: -
J gene: TRBJ2-3
CDR3 protein: CAWSVGADTQYF

clone size: -
V gene: TRBV2
D gene: -
J gene: TRBJ2-1
CDR3 protein: CASKGDRSYNEQFF

clone size: many
V gene: TRBV7-3
D gene: -
J gene: TRBJ2-1
CDR3 protein: CASSPGVPSYNEQFF

clone size: many
V gene: TRBV7-2
D gene: TRBD2
J gene: TRBJ2-5
CDR3 protein: CASSLAGRVSGKILGQETQYF

clone size: many
V gene: TRBV5-1
D gene: -
J gene: TRBJ2-3
CDR3 protein: CASSLGYRVDTQYF

clone size: many
V gene: TRBV4-3
D gene: -
J gene: TRBJ2-3
CDR3 protein: CASSQHADTQYF

clone size: many
V gene: TRBV29-1
D gene: TRBD2
J gene: TRBJ2-3
CDR3 protein: CSVEGLAGVLDTQYF

clone size: -
V gene: TRBV3-1
D gene: -
J gene: TRBJ2-4
CDR3 protein: CASSPELHGNIQYF

clone size: many
V gene: TRBV24-1
D gene: -
J gene: TRBJ2-2
CDR3 protein: CATSDRGNTGELFF

clone size: many
V gene: TRBV3-1
D gene: -
J gene: TRBJ1-1
CDR3 protein: CASSQDTTLNTEAFF

clone size: many
V gene: TRBV5-4
D gene: -
J gene: TRBJ1-4
CDR3 protein: CASSTQGLNEKLFF

clone size: many
V gene: TRBV7-2
D gene: -
J gene: TRBJ2-7
CDR3 protein: CATSDAFWGEQYF

clone size: many
V gene: TRBV25-1
D gene: TRBD1
J gene: TRBJ2-7
CDR3 protein: CASSEDRTGSYYEQYF

clone size: -
V gene: TRBV19
D gene: -
J gene: TRBJ2-1
CDR3 protein: CASSAGSSYNEQFF

clone size: many
V gene: TRBV27
D gene: TRBD1
J gene: TRBJ2-3
CDR3 protein: CASSLMRPTGDTQYF

clone size: many
V gene: TRBV5-1
D gene: TRBD1
J gene: TRBJ2-2
CDR3 protein: CASSLGSRTGGTGELFF

clone size: many
V gene: TRBV5-1
D gene: TRBD1
J gene: TRBJ1-2
CDR3 protein: CASSKGRDSYGYTF

clone size: many
V gene: TRBV21-1
D gene: -
J gene: TRBJ1-4
CDR3 protein: CASSKEAQGARKKLFF

clone size: many
V gene: TRBV6-4
D gene: TRBD2
J gene: TRBJ2-3
CDR3 protein: CASSKLAGGPDTQYF

clone size: many
V gene: TRBV4-3
D gene: -
J gene: TRBJ2-2
CDR3 protein: CASRGGTGELFF

clone size: many
V gene: TRBV5-1
D gene: -
J gene: TRBJ2-3
CDR3 protein: CASSSSVASNTDTQYF

clone size: many
V gene: TRBV20-1
D gene: -
J gene: TRBJ1-3
CDR3 protein: CSASPVGSGNTIYF

clone size: many
V gene: TRBV7-9
D gene: -
J gene: TRBJ2-1
CDR3 protein: CASSSRYNEQFF

clone size: many
V gene: TRBV5-1
D gene: -
J gene: TRBJ1-1
CDR3 protein: CASSLTVYTEAFF

clone size: few
V gene: TRBV18
D gene: TRBD1
J gene: TRBJ2-1
CDR3 protein: CASSPGTGGWNEQFF

clone size: many
V gene: TRBV7-2
D gene: -
J gene: TRBJ1-3
CDR3 protein: CASSPRGTGNTIYF

clone size: -
V gene: TRBV12-5
D gene: -
J gene: TRBJ2-1
CDR3 protein: CASGFSYGNEQFF

clone size: medium-sized
V gene: TRBV27
D gene: TRBD1
J gene: TRBJ1-2
CDR3 protein: CASSLGTGSYGYTF

clone size: many
V gene: TRBV29-1
D gene: TRBD1
J gene: TRBJ2-2
CDR3 protein: CIGQGGTGELFF

clone size: many
V gene: TRBV5-1
D gene: TRBD1
J gene: TRBJ2-6
CDR3 protein: CASSLVTQGAMGANVLTF

clone size: many
V gene: TRBV11-2
D gene: -
J gene: TRBJ1-1
CDR3 protein: CASSLEMGWTERGEAFF

clone size: many
V gene: TRBV12-3/TRBV12-4
D gene: TRBD1
J gene: TRBJ2-5
CDR3 protein: CASSLEGQGWETQYF

clone size: many
V gene: TRBV5-1
D gene: -
J gene: TRBJ2-2
CDR3 protein: CATQGGGELFF

clone size: many
V gene: TRBV3-1
D gene: TRBD1
J gene: TRBJ1-2
CDR3 protein: CASSRDSLLTYGYTF

clone size: many
V gene: TRBV5-5
D gene: -
J gene: TRBJ2-2
CDR3 protein: CASVSRGTGELFF

clone size: few
V gene: TRBV7-6
D gene: TRBD1
J gene: TRBJ2-1
CDR3 protein: CASSPSEGAYNEQFF

clone size: many
V gene: TRBV24-1
D gene: -
J gene: TRBJ1-1
CDR3 protein: CATSDLQGGDAFF

clone size: many
V gene: TRBV7-6
D gene: -
J gene: TRBJ2-2
CDR3 protein: CASSLGVRVAGELFF